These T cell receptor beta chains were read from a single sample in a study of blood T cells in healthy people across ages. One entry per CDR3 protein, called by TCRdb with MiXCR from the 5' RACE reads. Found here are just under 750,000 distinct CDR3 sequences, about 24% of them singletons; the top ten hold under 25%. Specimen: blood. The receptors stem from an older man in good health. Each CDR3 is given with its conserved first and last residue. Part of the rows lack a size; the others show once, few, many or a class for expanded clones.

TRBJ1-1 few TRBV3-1 CASSEQGRFETEAFF
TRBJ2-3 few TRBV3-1 CASSPGTAPTDTQYF
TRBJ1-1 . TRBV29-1 CSGRVAMSTEAFF
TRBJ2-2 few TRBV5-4 CASSLAAGVNTGELFF
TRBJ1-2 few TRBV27 CASSSNHLRGVTHGYTF
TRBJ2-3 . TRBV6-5 CASSYSSRWGTSTDTQYF
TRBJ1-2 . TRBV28 CASHDSRNYGYTF
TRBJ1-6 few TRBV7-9 CASSFPTGVSPLHF
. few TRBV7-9 CASSFVGQLTYEQYF
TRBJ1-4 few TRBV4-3 CASSEDLGEKLFF
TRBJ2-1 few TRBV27 CASSFSDRPYNEQFF
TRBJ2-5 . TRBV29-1 CSVGGSGGPLETQYF
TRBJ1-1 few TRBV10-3 CAISGGQGISTFF
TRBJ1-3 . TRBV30 CAWSVQAGNTIYF
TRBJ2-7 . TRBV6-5 CASSKSTLDRPYEQYF
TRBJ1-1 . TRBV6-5 CASRSEGAMNTEAFF
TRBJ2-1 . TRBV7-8 CASSLGGLTIAFF
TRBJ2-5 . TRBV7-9 CASSPRAEETQYF
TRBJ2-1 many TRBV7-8 CASSSNRAGLEAINEQFF
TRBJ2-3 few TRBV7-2 CASSSYGHRSDTQYF
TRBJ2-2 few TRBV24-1 CATSEGDPVTGELFF
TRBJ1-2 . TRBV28 CASTNRRNSKIF
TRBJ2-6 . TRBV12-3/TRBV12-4 CASKPGTPFSGANVLTF
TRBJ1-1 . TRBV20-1 CSAQSRGPPF
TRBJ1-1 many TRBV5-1 CASSLGRGGTEAFF
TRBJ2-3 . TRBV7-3 CASSLIGSGGSTDTQYF
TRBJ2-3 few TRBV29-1 CSELAGGTDTQYF
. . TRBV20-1 CSAHTTSGWETQYF
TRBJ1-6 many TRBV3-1 CASSRKGLNKGDSPLHF
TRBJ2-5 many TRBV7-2 CASRPDNPIKETQYF
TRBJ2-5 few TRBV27 CASSLTTAPAKGTQYF
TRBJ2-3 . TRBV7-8 CASSRRSDTQYF
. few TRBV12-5 CASASGSGYNEQFF